These 9 T cell receptor beta chains originate from one sample sequenced in a study of T-cell memory formation after mild COVID-19. Each CDR3 protein is one row after TCRdb ran MiXCR on the 5' RACE reads. The sample carries around 150,000 distinct CDR3 sequences, 11% recorded once. What was sequenced was PBMCs or a T cell subset sorted from them (not recorded which). These receptors were collected from a man younger than 30 who had mild COVID-19 (a few samples of this study predate the infection). Cell type and time point are not known.

This clonotype was detected a few times. J is TRBJ2-1 and V is TRBV4-1; D is uncertain. The CDR3 spans 12 residues. Germline values: CDR1 MGHRA, CDR2 YSYEKL. V shed 4 bases and J shed 8 bases, with 9 bases lying between them. The CDR3 coding sequence is TGCGCCAGCAGCCCCTTAGCCGATGAGCAGTTCTTC. Protein sequence: CASSPLADEQFF.

The chain couples TRBV23-1 to TRBJ2-7; 9 bases align to TRBD1. TRBV23-1 counts as an open reading frame of uncertain function. The V and J ends lost 2 bases and 5 bases, in that order; junction bases with no gene match: 7. The CDR3 is 15 amino acids. The CDR3 protein is CASSQRAGQGNEQYV. In DNA form, the CDR3 reads TGCGCCAGCAGTCAACGGGCCGGACAGGGGAACGAGCAGTACGTC.

This clonotype was seen a few times. The chain combines TRBV20-1 with TRBJ1-5; 7 nucleotides match TRBD1. This CDR3 is 17 amino acids long. Germline CDR1 reads DFQATT; CDR2 reads SNEGSKA (reference sequence). The V gene end was trimmed by 2 bases and the J gene end by 0 bases; junction bases not matched to a gene: 10. The CDR3 DNA sequence: TGCAGTGCTAGACCTGACAGGAGGGGGCATAGCAATCAGCCCCAGCATTTT. This encodes CSARPDRRGHSNQPQHF.

This clonotype was seen a few times. This rearrangement joins TRBV10-3 to TRBJ2-3; D unresolved. This CDR3 contains 13 residues. Germline V gives CDR1 ENHRY, CDR2 SYGVKD. The V end was cut by 6 bases, the J end by 0 bases, with 7 bases between. CDR3 in amino acids: CAIRGLSTDTQYF. The CDR3 region has the DNA TGTGCCATCAGAGGGCTCAGCACAGATACGCAGTATTTT.

V and J are TRBV29-1 and TRBJ1-2; tentatively, D is TRBD1 (6 bases). CDR1 SQVTM and CDR2 ANQGSEA come from the germline V gene. The V end was cut by 6 bases, the J end by 2 bases, with 10 bases between. CDR3 length equals 12 residues. As DNA, the CDR3 is TGCAGCGTCGGGGGGGCGAACTATGGCTACACCTTC. Residues: CSVGGANYGYTF.

This clonotype was seen more than once but under ten times. The chain employs TRBV10-1 and TRBJ1-2; D call uncertain. The germline CDR1 and CDR2 sequences are WNHNN and SYGVQD (reference sequence). V was pared by 7 bases and J by 10 bases, with 13 bases between. The CDR3 runs to 11 residues. CDR3 nucleotide sequence: TGCGCCAGCATCACACGGCGGGCCTACACCTTC. It codes for CASITRRAYTF.

This sequence joins TRBV5-1 and TRBJ1-5, with TRBD1 matching 12 bases. The CDR3 extends over 16 amino acids. After removal of 2 bases from V and 5 bases from J, the junction contained 5 bases not matched to a gene. Germline V lookup: CDR1 SGHRS, CDR2 YFSETQ. The CDR3 DNA follows: TGCGCCAGCAGCTTCGGGACAGGGGGCCCCGATCAGCCCCAGCATTTT. Residues: CASSFGTGGPDQPQHF.

This clonotype appeared many times. The chain uses TRBV4-1 and TRBJ2-3; D perhaps matches TRBD2 (6 bases). V lost 7 bases to trimming and J lost 0 bases, with 8 bases between them. This CDR3 is 13 amino acids long. The germline gives CDR1 MGHRA, CDR2 YSYEKL. The CDR3 reads CASKGLSTDTQYF. DNA of the CDR3: TGCGCCAGCAAGGGACTTAGCACAGATACGCAGTATTTT.

This clonotype was seen more than once but under ten times. The chain employs TRBV10-3 and TRBJ1-1; D unclear. The V gene's germline CDR1 is ENHRY and CDR2 SYGVKD. The CDR3 is 11 amino acids. V lost 10 bases and J 3 bases, leaving 9 bases between the germline ends. The CDR3 DNA sequence: TGTGCCACCCTAGCGGACACTGAAGCTTTCTTT. This gives the protein CATLADTEAFF.